This T cell receptor (beta chain) comes out of a study of cytomegalovirus exposure and HLA in healthy donors. A remark on this clone: Its antigen is as yet unknown.

Study-level findings and limits: Association of approximately 18,000 TCR beta sequences with HLA alleles was found at 0.05 false discovery rate in a later analysis. It has been reported that TCR beta sequences accurately predicted the HLA-A and HLA-B alleles of most subjects. Later, an analysis showed that TCR beta chains associated with HLA were more clonally expanded than others that were equally common. Many donors carried some public TCRs, although rarity characterized most TCR sequences.

PCR amplification relied on 60 Vbeta primers (plus 13 Jbeta primers). Assay: immunoSEQ multiplex PCR; the TCRdb copy retains only in-frame clones and omits some. Of about 190,000 clones listed, over 80% are singletons. This CDR3 is 15 amino acids long. J was trimmed by 6 bases and V by 1 base; bases with no gene match: 5. Germline V gene data show CDR1 as SGHRS and CDR2 as YFSETQ. The sequence derives from a boy between 2 and 15 years old in good health and CMV-seronegative. This chain links TRBV5-1 with TRBJ2-3, with 10 positions matching TRBD2. Material for sequencing was PBMCs. CDR3 amino acids: CASSLMVAGGDTQYF. The CDR3 nucleotides read TGCGCCAGCAGCTTGATGGTAGCGGGAGGCGATACGCAGTATTTT.